Below, 29 T cell receptor beta chains from the same sample are listed, as sequenced in a study of T cell responses to AZD1222 COVID-19 vaccine. The table came from immunoSEQ multiplex PCR; TCRdb's copy has only in-frame clones and leaves some out. The sample shows 95,000 to 100,000 clones, around 85% of them seen only once. Here the sequenced sample was peripheral blood, taken 28 days after the second AZD1222 dose. The receptor set was obtained from an adult who received the AZD1222 COVID-19 vaccine.

This clone was recorded a few times. Within the sample, other DNA sequences also encode this same CDR3. The J gene is TRBJ1-1, the V gene TRBV18; 7 nucleotides line up with TRBD1. CDR1 KGHSH and CDR2 LQKENI come from the germline V gene. The CDR3 consists of 14 residues. V was pared by 2 bases and J by 2 bases, with 2 bases of the junction left unmatched. Written as DNA, the CDR3 is TGTGCCAGCTCACCAGGGACAGCCAACACTGAAGCTTTCTTT. It specifies CASSPGTANTEAFF.

The CDR3 region has the DNA TGTGCCAGCAGCCAAGATCTCAGGGACGACACTGAAGCTTTCTTT. Protein product: CASSQDLRDDTEAFF. J is TRBJ1-1 and V is TRBV14; TRBD1 might be the D (5 bases). Trimming cost V 0 bases and J 3 bases, with 11 bases left between them. Looked up from germline, CDR1 is SGHDN and CDR2 is FVKESK. The CDR3 extends over 15 amino acids.

CDR3 DNA sequence: TGTGCCAGCAGTGAGGGACAGGGGGTCTACAATGAGCAGTTCTTC. Its protein is CASSEGQGVYNEQFF. This chain joins TRBV2 and TRBJ2-1; the match to TRBD1 covers 11 bases. With 3 bases clipped from V and 3 bases from J, the junction kept 1 base outside the gene matches. This CDR3 has 15 residues. From germline, CDR1 is SNHLY and CDR2 FYNNEI.

This clone has only a few counts. The rearrangement uses TRBV7-8 and TRBJ1-1, with D unclear. The CDR3 is made up of 13 amino acids. Germline-derived CDR1 and CDR2 are SGHVS and FQNEAQ. Trimming pared 3 bases from V and 7 bases from J, leaving 12 bases between. CDR3 sequence reads: CASSFEANFEAFF. The CDR3 DNA is TGTGCCAGCAGCTTTGAGGCGAATTTTGAAGCTTTCTTT. Full variable domain (outside the CDR3, taken from reference TRBV7-8 and TRBJ1-1): GAGVSQSPRYKVAKRGQDVALRCDPISGHVSLFWYQQALGQGPEFLTYFQNEAQLDKSGLPSDRFFAERPEGSVSTLKIQRTQQEDSAVYLCASSFEANFEAFFGQGTRLTVV.

The chain links TRBV12-3 or TRBV12-4 to TRBJ1-2; D is undetermined. V was cut by 5 bases and J by 4 bases, with 11 bases left in between. This CDR3 has 13 amino acids. CDR3 amino acids: CASSLDTAYGYTF. In DNA form, the CDR3 reads TGTGCCAGCAGTCTCGATACAGCCTATGGCTACACCTTC.

The chain employs TRBV6-5 and TRBJ1-2; no reliable D call. Germline V lookup: CDR1 MNHEY, CDR2 SVGAGI. V gave up 4 bases and J gave up 5 bases, with 14 bases separating them. The CDR3 is made up of 14 amino acids. The CDR3 DNA reads as TGTGCCAGCAGTTCCACTCCCCCTACGTATGGCTACACCTTC. It is translated as CASSSTPPTYGYTF.

CDR3 loop: CASSRLGLGDGELFF. The CDR3 DNA sequence: TGTGCCAGCAGCCGGCTTGGCCTCGGGGACGGGGAGCTGTTTTTT. The chain recombines TRBV4-2 with TRBJ2-2, with D perhaps TRBD2 (5 bases). Germline V CDR1 and CDR2: LGHNA, YNFKEQ. The germline V and J ends were trimmed by 4 bases and 7 bases, with 16 bases remaining between them. The CDR3 consists of 15 residues.

V gene TRBV29-1 combines with J gene TRBJ1-3; D gene ambiguous. V was clipped by 2 bases and J by 1 base, with 6 bases between them. Germline V lookup: CDR1 SQVTM, CDR2 ANQGSEA. The CDR3 totals 13 residues. The CDR3 DNA reads TGCAGCGTTGAATTGGGTTCTGGAAACACCATATATTTT. Its translation: CSVELGSGNTIYF.

In DNA, the CDR3 is TGTGCCAGCAGCTTAGTCTTCGGAAGCTCTGGAAACACCATATATTTT. It is translated as CASSLVFGSSGNTIYF. This rearrangement joins TRBV7-2 to TRBJ1-3; D remains unclear. This CDR3 is built from 16 residues. CDR1 and CDR2 from the germline V gene are SGHTA and FQGNSA. V lost 1 base and J 0 bases, leaving 10 bases between the germline ends.

The chain has TRBV5-1 and TRBJ1-2, with D unclear. This CDR3 has 16 amino acids. In germline, CDR1 is SGHRS, CDR2 YFSETQ. With 0 bases removed from V and 2 bases from J, the gap between germline ends came to 14 bases. The CDR3 DNA sequence: TGCGCCAGCAGCTTGGCCGACGGCAGGAAAAACTATGGCTACACCTTC. As protein: CASSLADGRKNYGYTF.

CDR3 sequence reads: CASSITGGLDYGYTF. CDR3 nucleotides: TGTGCCAGTAGTATTACAGGGGGCCTGGACTATGGCTACACCTTC. The chain carries TRBV19 and TRBJ1-2; TRBD1 agrees at 9 bases. The V gene end was trimmed by 3 bases and the J gene end by 3 bases; junction bases not matched to a gene: 5. The CDR3 spans 15 residues. Germline V lookup: CDR1 LNHDA, CDR2 SQIVND (reference sequence).

This chain uses TRBV18 with TRBJ2-3; no clear D gene. CDR1 is KGHSH and CDR2 is LQKENI in the germline V gene. V lost 1 base, J lost 0 bases, and 8 bases lay in between. There are 15 residues in the CDR3. CDR3 amino acids: CASSPQTTSTDTQYF. The CDR3, as DNA: TGTGCCAGCTCACCACAAACCACTAGCACAGATACGCAGTATTTT.

The chain is built from TRBV3-1 (or the pseudogene TRBV3-2) and TRBJ2-7; 9 bases map to TRBD2. The CDR3 covers 16 residues. V trimming: 4 bases; J trimming: 6 bases; junction bases outside the gene matches: 13. Germline assignment: CDR1 LGHDT and CDR2 YNNKEL (reference sequence). CDR3 coding DNA: TGTGCCAGCAGCCCCATCACTGTGGTAGCGGGAGCCGAGCAGTACTTC. Its translation: CASSPITVVAGAEQYF.

This clone occurred once. The genes are TRBV5-4 and TRBJ1-1; tentative D call: TRBD1 (6 bases). V shed 4 bases and J shed 5 bases, with 12 bases lying between them. Germline V gene sequence: CDR1 SGHNT, CDR2 YYREEE (reference sequence). The CDR3 contains 13 residues. CDR3 residues: CASSGRQGTEAFF. The CDR3 DNA is TGTGCCAGCAGCGGGCGGCAGGGGACTGAAGCTTTCTTT. The full variable domain, rest sourced from reference TRBV5-4 and TRBJ1-1, is ETGVTQSPTHLIKTRGQQVTLRCSSQSGHNTVSWYQQALGQGPQFIFQYYREEENGRGNFPPRFSGLQFPNYSSELNVNALELDDSALYLCASSGRQGTEAFFGQGTRLTVV.

The CDR3 coding sequence is TGTGCCAGCAGCTCTGGACAGACGAAAGAGACCCAGTACTTC. It yields the protein CASSSGQTKETQYF. This chain joins TRBV5-4 and TRBJ2-5; D possibly corresponds to TRBD1 (6 bases). V was trimmed by 3 bases and J by 3 bases, leaving 12 bases between them. The germline V gene encodes CDR1 SGHNT and CDR2 YYREEE (reference sequence). This CDR3 has 14 amino acids.

This clone was counted ten times or more. The chain carries TRBV6-1 and TRBJ1-2, with D possibly matching TRBD1 (5 bases). This CDR3 spans 15 amino acids. Trimming left V 1 base short and J 7 bases short, with 16 bases between. Germline lookup yields CDR1 MNHNS and CDR2 SASEGT. The CDR3 DNA reads TGTGCCAGCAGTGAAGGAGTCCAGGGCCCCAGTGGCTACACCTTC. Its translation: CASSEGVQGPSGYTF.

This rearrangement joins TRBV15 to TRBJ2-1, with D tentatively TRBD1 (6 bases). Germline-derived CDR1 and CDR2 are LNHNV and YYDKDF (reference sequence). The CDR3 loop spans 16 amino acids. V dropped 0 bases and J dropped 4 bases, with 13 bases sitting between them. The CDR3 spells CATSRETGLGYNEQFF. The DNA for the CDR3 is TGTGCCACCAGCAGAGAGACAGGTCTGGGATACAATGAGCAGTTCTTC.

The chain employs TRBV10-3 and TRBJ2-3; D unclear. Germline V gene data show CDR1 as ENHRY and CDR2 as SYGVKD. The length of the CDR3 is 12 residues. The ends were cut back, 8 bases at V and 2 bases at J, with 8 bases in the middle. CDR3 coding DNA: TGTGCCATCTCCCAGGACACAGATACGCAGTATTTT. Residues: CAISQDTDTQYF.

For the CDR3, the DNA is TGCGCCAGCAGTCGAGCGGGGGACCACACCGGGGAGCTGTTTTTT. Protein sequence: CASSRAGDHTGELFF. The J gene is TRBJ2-2, the V gene TRBV5-1, with 8 bases lining up with TRBD2. Germline loops: CDR1 SGHRS, CDR2 YFSETQ. The CDR3 spans 15 residues. The V and J ends lost 5 bases and 3 bases, in that order; junction bases with no gene match: 6.

This clone was detected once. The rearrangement joins TRBV10-3 to TRBJ1-3; D perhaps matches TRBD1 (5 bases). Germline-derived CDR1 and CDR2 are ENHRY and SYGVKD. V was trimmed by 8 bases and J by 2 bases, leaving 13 bases between them. CDR3 length: 14 amino acids. The CDR3: CAIQKGPAGNTIYF. In DNA, the CDR3 is TGTGCCATCCAAAAGGGACCGGCTGGAAACACCATATATTTT.

The genes are TRBV2 and TRBJ1-1; 8 nucleotides line up with TRBD1. The CDR3 length is 12 residues. Germline values: CDR1 SNHLY, CDR2 FYNNEI. Trimming removed 6 bases from V and 11 bases from J; junction bases left unmatched: 8. CDR3 coding DNA: TGTGCCAGCAGATACCAGACAGGGGAGGCTTTCTTT. Protein sequence: CASRYQTGEAFF.

The chain is built from TRBV18 and TRBJ2-7, with TRBD2 identical over 10 bases. The trim removed 3 bases at V and 4 bases at J, leaving 3 bases unmatched. The CDR3 spans 14 residues. Germline V gene lookup returns CDR1 KGHSH and CDR2 LQKENI. CDR3: CASSPWTSGYEQYF. The CDR3 nucleotides are TGTGCCAGCTCACCCTGGACTAGCGGTTACGAGCAGTACTTC. The full variable domain, completed using reference TRBV18 and TRBJ2-7, is NAGVMQNPRHLVRRRGQEARLRCSPMKGHSHVYWYRQLPEEGLKFMVYLQKENIIDESGMPKERFSAEFPKEGPSILRIQQVVRGDSAAYFCASSPWTSGYEQYFGPGTRLTVT.

This clone was seen only a few times. The V and J genes are TRBV7-9 and TRBJ2-3, with 10 nucleotides matching TRBD1. This CDR3 contains 16 residues. Looked up from germline, CDR1 is SEHNR and CDR2 is FQNEAQ (reference sequence). J lost 2 bases, V lost 7 bases, and 9 bases had no gene match. CDR3 in DNA: TGTGCCAGCACCACAGGGGGGACAGGGGCCACAGATACGCAGTATTTT. Translating gives CASTTGGTGATDTQYF.

The V and J genes are TRBV5-1 and TRBJ1-2, with 7 bases that match TRBD1. CDR3 length equals 15 residues. J lost 8 bases, V lost 5 bases, and 15 bases had no gene match. Germline CDR1 reads SGHRS; CDR2 reads YFSETQ. The CDR3 DNA reads TGCGCCAGCAGTGCCGGGACAGTAGCGAGTGGCGGCTACACCTTC. Translated: CASSAGTVASGGYTF.

The chain carries TRBV7-2 and TRBJ2-3, with 9 bases identical to TRBD1. Trimming removed 1 base from V and 2 bases from J; junction bases left unmatched: 4. The germline V gene has CDR1 SGHTA and CDR2 FQGNSA. This CDR3 spans 16 amino acids. The CDR3 region is CASSLGGTGYTDTQYF. In DNA, the CDR3 is TGTGCCAGCAGCTTAGGTGGGACAGGGTACACAGATACGCAGTATTTT.

The chain employs TRBV7-9 and TRBJ1-5; D not certain. CDR3 size: 13 residues. From germline, CDR1 is SEHNR and CDR2 FQNEAQ (reference sequence). The V and J ends lost 6 bases and 5 bases respectively, with 11 bases between them. In nucleotides, the CDR3 is TGTGCCAGCAGGGTGGGGAGGGATCAGCCCCAGCATTTT. Encoded protein: CASRVGRDQPQHF.

This chain links TRBV3-1 (or the pseudogene TRBV3-2) with TRBJ2-7, with D possibly being TRBD1 (5 bases). V was clipped by 2 bases and J by 4 bases, with 12 bases between them. This CDR3 contains 14 residues. Per the germline V gene, CDR1 is LGHDT and CDR2 is YNNKEL (reference sequence). The CDR3 loop reads CASSQPGWRYEQYF. CDR3 nucleotides: TGTGCCAGCAGCCAACCAGGGTGGAGATACGAGCAGTACTTC.

The V and J genes are TRBV12-5 and TRBJ1-2; D is possibly TRBD1 (6 bases). Germline-derived CDR1 and CDR2 are LGHNT and FRNRAP. V was shortened by 6 bases and J by 13 bases, with 18 bases between the two germline ends. CDR3 size: 12 residues. The CDR3: CASGPLNRDPTF. Written as DNA, the CDR3 is TGTGCTAGTGGCCCATTAAACAGGGATCCCACCTTC. Filled out from reference TRBV12-5 and TRBJ1-2, the complete variable domain reads DARVTQTPRHKVTEMGQEVTMRCQPILGHNTVFWYRQTMMQGLELLAYFRNRAPLDDSGMPKDRFSAEMPDATLATLKIQPSEPRDSAVYFCASGPLNRDPTFGSGTRLTVV.

V and J are TRBV4-1 and TRBJ2-4; D not resolved. V lost 0 bases and J lost 6, with 18 bases in between. Germline V CDR1 and CDR2: MGHRA, YSYEKL. The CDR3 consists of 17 residues. The CDR3 nucleotides are TGCGCCAGCAGCCAAGAAGGGTTGGTATCATATCGAAACATTCAGTACTTC. It codes for CASSQEGLVSYRNIQYF.